The 26 T cell receptor beta chains in this list originate from one sample, sequenced in a study of cytomegalovirus exposure and HLA in healthy donors. The study ran its PCR with 60 Vbeta and 13 Jbeta primers. Assay: immunoSEQ multiplex PCR; the TCRdb copy retains only in-frame clones and omits some. The table lists roughly 120,000 clones, with roughly 4% in the top ten. Sequencing used PBMCs. These receptors all come from a man between 18 and 35 years old in good health and CMV-seronegative.

V is TRBV5-1 and J is TRBJ2-7, with 10 bases that match TRBD1. This CDR3 is 14 amino acids long. J lost 7 bases, V lost 3 bases, and 7 bases had no gene match. Per the germline V gene, CDR1 is SGHRS and CDR2 is YFSETQ. CDR3 sequence reads: CASSYGTGASEQYF. For the CDR3, the DNA is TGCGCCAGCAGCTACGGGACAGGGGCCTCGGAGCAGTACTTC.

This chain uses TRBV7-8 with TRBJ2-1, with 7 nucleotides matching TRBD2. Germline assignment: CDR1 SGHVS and CDR2 FQNEAQ. This CDR3 comprises 15 residues. The V gene end was trimmed by 5 bases and the J gene end by 8 bases; junction bases not matched to a gene: 12. CDR3 in amino acids: CASSPYSGGSDEQFF. The CDR3 DNA sequence: TGTGCCAGCAGCCCATATTCGGGAGGCAGCGATGAGCAGTTCTTC.

About this clone: One end of the junction does not line up with germline, which may come from a read error. V and J are TRBV10-3 and TRBJ2-3; the D gene is possibly TRBD1 (5 bases). The CDR3 is made up of 16 amino acids. Germline-derived CDR1 and CDR2 are ENHRY and SYGVKD. DNA for the CDR3: TGTGCCATCGGGGCAGCTCGACCCACCACAACAGGTACGCAGTATTTT. This sequence encodes CAIGAARPTTTGTQYF.

This chain uses TRBV5-6 with TRBJ1-1; possible D gene TRBD1, 5 bases. Trimming removed 4 bases at V and 4 bases at J, with 11 bases between. This CDR3 is 13 amino acids long. The germline gives CDR1 SGHDT, CDR2 YYEEEE. Here the CDR3 DNA reads TGTGCCAGCAGCCGGGGGGAGCCCACTGAAGCTTTCTTT. The encoded protein is CASSRGEPTEAFF.

The V and J genes are TRBV10-1 and TRBJ1-1, with D possibly TRBD1 on 6 matching bases. The CDR3 has 18 residues. V gave up 0 bases and J gave up 0 bases, with 17 bases separating them. Germline loops: CDR1 WNHNN, CDR2 SYGVQD (reference sequence). CDR3 sequence: CASSESSGPGGMNTEAFF. The CDR3 nucleotides read TGCGCCAGCAGTGAGTCGTCAGGGCCGGGGGGCATGAACACTGAAGCTTTCTTT.

The chain employs TRBV18 and TRBJ1-6; 8 nucleotides align to TRBD1. There are 14 residues in the CDR3. In germline, CDR1 is KGHSH, CDR2 LQKENI. Germline trimming cut 6 bases from V and 11 bases from J; bases unmatched to any gene: 9. This chain's CDR3 is CASSPDRGGTPLHF. CDR3 coding DNA: TGTGCCAGCTCCCCCGACAGGGGAGGCACACCCCTCCACTTT.

V usage is TRBV2 and J usage is TRBJ2-7; tentative D call: TRBD1 (6 bases). V was pared by 2 bases and J by 6 bases, with 14 bases between. Germline lookup yields CDR1 SNHLY and CDR2 FYNNEI. The length of the CDR3 is 14 residues. The CDR3 region has the DNA TGTGCCAGCAGTGAAAGGGGGTGGGTCACCGAGCAGTACTTC. It translates to CASSERGWVTEQYF.

The CDR3 DNA follows: TGTGCCAGTAGTACGCGGACAGGGAGCTCCTACAATGAGCAGTTCTTC. Translation gives CASSTRTGSSYNEQFF. V gene TRBV19 combines with J gene TRBJ2-1, with 8 bases lining up with TRBD1. The V gene end was trimmed by 4 bases and the J gene end by 0 bases; junction bases not matched to a gene: 5. CDR1 is LNHDA, CDR2 SQIVND, per germline (reference sequence). The CDR3 spans 16 residues.

About this clone itself: Other DNA sequences in this specimen translate into the identical CDR3. This chain connects TRBV6-1 to TRBJ1-1, with TRBD1 as a possible D gene (5 bases). Trimming left V 5 bases short and J 0 bases short, with 10 bases between. Germline-derived CDR1 and CDR2 are MNHNS and SASEGT. The length of the CDR3 is 14 residues. The CDR3 loop reads CASSRDSLNTEAFF. The DNA of the CDR3 is TGTGCCAGCAGTCGCGACAGCTTGAACACTGAAGCTTTCTTT.

As concerns this clone: This likely comes from a read error, as the CDR3 has no conserved phenylalanine or tryptophan at its end. No DNA is shown, since the ends of the CDR3 on it are uncertain; the CDR3 is the one TCRdb lists. The chain employs TRBV3-1 (or the pseudogene TRBV3-2) and TRBJ1-6. Ends included, the CDR3 has 8 residues. Germline V gene lookup returns CDR1 LGHDT and CDR2 YNNKEL (reference sequence). The chain's CDR3 is CASSQDRG.

The chain has TRBV19 and TRBJ1-5, with 10 bases matching TRBD1. The germline CDR1 and CDR2 sequences are LNHDA and SQIVND (reference sequence). V shed 5 bases, J shed 4 bases, and the junction held 2 bases outside the gene matches. The CDR3 is 14 residues long. The CDR3 coding sequence is TGTGCCAGTAGTGACAGGGGGCGAAATCAGCCCCAGCATTTT. Translation gives CASSDRGRNQPQHF.

The CDR3, as DNA: TGTGCCAGCTTTATCGGGACAGGGGCGAGCACTGAAGCTTTCTTT. This encodes CASFIGTGASTEAFF. The V and J genes are TRBV18 and TRBJ1-1; 10 positions agree with TRBD1. The CDR3 spans 15 residues. Germline values: CDR1 KGHSH, CDR2 LQKENI. Trimming at V came to 7 bases and at J to 4 bases, leaving 9 bases not matched to a gene. Drawing the rest from reference TRBV18 and TRBJ1-1, the complete variable domain is NAGVMQNPRHLVRRRGQEARLRCSPMKGHSHVYWYRQLPEEGLKFMVYLQKENIIDESGMPKERFSAEFPKEGPSILRIQQVVRGDSAAYFCASFIGTGASTEAFFGQGTRLTVV.

The chain has TRBV2 and TRBJ2-2; possible D gene TRBD1, 5 bases. In germline, CDR1 is SNHLY, CDR2 FYNNEI. This CDR3 has 15 amino acids. Trimming pared 1 base from V and 4 bases from J, leaving 10 bases between. The CDR3 DNA reads TGTGCCAGCAGTGAAGTGGCAGGGTTCACCGGGGAGCTGTTTTTT. Protein product: CASSEVAGFTGELFF.

The genes are TRBV18 and TRBJ2-6; D gene uncertain. Germline assignment: CDR1 KGHSH and CDR2 LQKENI. CDR3 length equals 15 residues. Trimming removed 4 bases from V and 2 bases from J, with 9 bases in between. The CDR3 protein is CASSRTSAGANVLTF. The CDR3 DNA reads TGTGCCAGCTCACGAACAAGCGCTGGGGCCAACGTCCTGACTTTC.

CDR3 DNA: TGTGCTAGTGGTCCTGGGACAGGGAATCAGCCCCAGCATTTT. It codes for CASGPGTGNQPQHF. J is TRBJ1-5 and V is TRBV12-5, with 9 positions matching TRBD1. The germline CDR1 and CDR2 sequences are LGHNT and FRNRAP. V dropped 5 bases and J dropped 4; count of bases not matched to a gene: 3. The CDR3 extends over 14 amino acids.

The J gene is TRBJ2-1, the V gene TRBV28, with D possibly being TRBD2 (6 bases). From germline, CDR1 is MDHEN and CDR2 SYDVKM. This CDR3 has 14 residues. Trimming took 1 base from V and 4 from J, leaving 8 bases between them. Here the CDR3 reads CASSLFGRYNEQFF. CDR3 DNA: TGTGCCAGCAGTTTATTCGGGAGATACAATGAGCAGTTCTTC.

V and J are TRBV5-1 and TRBJ1-2; a possible D gene is TRBD1 (6 bases). Trimming removed 0 bases from V and 10 bases from J, with 10 bases in between. The CDR3 has 12 residues. From germline, CDR1 is SGHRS and CDR2 YFSETQ. The CDR3 loop reads CASSLVGAAYTF. CDR3 DNA sequence: TGCGCCAGCAGCTTGGTGGGGGCGGCCTACACCTTC.

As concerns this clone: This sample also contains other DNA sequences that code for the same CDR3. V usage is TRBV7-9 and J usage is TRBJ1-5, with D perhaps matching TRBD1 (5 bases). CDR3 size: 14 residues. Trimming pared 5 bases from V and 3 bases from J, leaving 11 bases between. In germline, CDR1 is SEHNR, CDR2 FQNEAQ (reference sequence). This chain's CDR3 is CASSKGGANQPQHF. The CDR3 DNA sequence: TGTGCCAGCAGCAAAGGAGGGGCCAATCAGCCCCAGCATTTT.

The rearrangement uses TRBV18 and TRBJ2-1; D unclear. The CDR3 spans 15 residues. V gave up 4 bases and J gave up 9 bases, with 19 bases separating them. The germline V gene has CDR1 KGHSH and CDR2 LQKENI. Here the CDR3 reads CASSRLPRSSLEQFF. DNA of the CDR3: TGTGCCAGCTCACGGCTCCCGCGGAGTAGTCTTGAGCAGTTCTTC.

The chain has TRBV29-1 and TRBJ1-1; 11 bases match TRBD1. There are 13 residues in the CDR3. J gave up 4 bases and V 6 bases, and 4 bases lay outside the gene matches. Germline assignment: CDR1 SQVTM and CDR2 ANQGSEA. This CDR3 reads CSVGQGVGTEAFF. CDR3 coding DNA: TGCAGCGTGGGACAGGGGGTTGGCACTGAAGCTTTCTTT.

The V and J genes are TRBV19 and TRBJ2-4; TRBD2 matches at 12 bases. V was pared by 9 bases and J by 6 bases, with 9 bases of the junction left unmatched. In germline, CDR1 is LNHDA, CDR2 SQIVND (reference sequence). This CDR3 region has 15 residues. CDR3 coding DNA: TGTGCCAGCCGACTAGCGGGGGCAGGCGGAAACATTCAGTACTTC. This gives the protein CASRLAGAGGNIQYF. The full variable domain, with the rest looked up from reference TRBV19 and TRBJ2-4, is DGGITQSPKYLFRKEGQNVTLSCEQNLNHDAMYWYRQDPGQGLRLIYYSQIVNDFQKGDIAEGYSVSREKKESFPLTVTSAQKNPTAFYLCASRLAGAGGNIQYFGAGTRLSVL.

The J gene is TRBJ2-1, the V gene TRBV30; D may be TRBD2 (6 bases). The CDR3 loop spans 13 amino acids. Germline CDR1 is GTSNPN and CDR2 is SVGIG (reference sequence). V gave up 2 bases and J gave up 3 bases, with 8 bases separating them. CDR3 coding DNA: TGTGCCTGGAGTCGGGGACTCTACAATGAGCAGTTCTTC. It translates to CAWSRGLYNEQFF.

This sequence joins TRBV6-1 and TRBJ2-7, with 9 bases identical to TRBD2. With 6 bases clipped from V and 6 bases from J, the junction kept 12 bases outside the gene matches. Germline V gives CDR1 MNHNS, CDR2 SASEGT. CDR3 size: 15 residues. DNA of the CDR3: TGTGCCAGCAGCCAGAGGGCTAGCGGGAAACGCGAGCAGTACTTC. It yields the protein CASSQRASGKREQYF.

The chain carries TRBV7-9 and TRBJ2-3; 15 positions agree with TRBD2. The CDR3 runs 18 residues. Germline CDR1 and CDR2: SEHNR and FQNEAQ (reference sequence). V was pared by 3 bases and J by 3 bases, with 7 bases of the junction left unmatched. The CDR3 protein is CASSLAGLAGGQTDTQYF. CDR3 in DNA: TGTGCCAGCAGCTTGGCTGGACTAGCGGGGGGGCAAACAGATACGCAGTATTTT. The full variable domain, rest sourced from reference TRBV7-9 and TRBJ2-3, is DTGVSQNPRHKITKRGQNVTFRCDPISEHNRLYWYRQTLGQGPEFLTYFQNEAQLEKSRLLSDRFSAERPKGSFSTLEIQRTEQGDSAMYLCASSLAGLAGGQTDTQYFGPGTRLTVL.

The rearrangement joins TRBV11-2 to TRBJ2-5, with D tentatively TRBD1 (7 bases). The J call could be wrong; TRBJ2-7 is a better fit for the DNA end. Germline V lookup: CDR1 SGHAT, CDR2 FQNNGV. The CDR3 totals 13 residues. This chain's CDR3 is CASGPGGSYEQYF. The DNA of the CDR3 is TGTGCCAGCGGGCCAGGGGGGAGCTACGAGCAGTACTTC.

V and J are TRBV9 and TRBJ1-5; no clear D gene. Germline V CDR1 and CDR2: SGDLS, YYNGEE. The CDR3 consists of 13 residues. The V gene lost 3 bases and the J gene lost 9 bases, with 13 bases spanning the gap. CDR3 in DNA: TGTGCCAGCAGCGACACCTTGGGAGGGCCCCAGCATTTT. It encodes CASSDTLGGPQHF.